Listed below are T cell receptor beta chains from one sample, sequenced in a study of T cell changes during pregnancy in multiple sclerosis. The method was immunoSEQ multiplex PCR; TCRdb's version includes in-frame clones alone and lacks a portion of them. The sample includes tens of thousands of clones, around 90% of them seen just once. The sequencing here drew on CD4+ T cells from peripheral blood mononuclear cells, taken before pregnancy. The source of these receptors is a female donor with multiple sclerosis, enrolled in a pregnancy study. Each CDR3 is given with its conserved first and last residue. Each record gives: clone size, D gene, V gene, CDR3 length, J gene, CDR3 protein, CDR3 DNA. A D gene is named only where the DNA matches it firmly. Clone size is not always given. Where it is, it says once, few, many or a class for expanded clones.

>.|TRBD1|TRBV5-1|14|TRBJ1-1
CASSGRTGNTEAFF
TGCGCCAGCAGCGGGCGGACAGGAAACACTGAAGCTTTCTTT
>.|TRBD2|TRBV5-4|17|TRBJ2-4
CASSLGTSGRAKNIQYF
TGTGCCAGCAGCTTGGGGACTAGCGGGAGGGCCAAAAACATTCAGTACTTC
>.|.|TRBV30|14|TRBJ2-3
CAWGQSLSTDTQYF
TGTGCCTGGGGACAGTCCCTTAGCACAGATACGCAGTATTTT
>once|TRBD1|TRBV29-1|14|TRBJ2-3
CSAEGQGRTDTQYF
TGCAGCGCCGAGGGACAGGGGAGAACAGATACGCAGTATTTT
>.|TRBD1|TRBV7-8|15|TRBJ2-1
CASSPGTGRYNEQFF
TGTGCCAGCAGCCCGGGGACAGGGAGGTACAATGAGCAGTTCTTC
>.|TRBD1|TRBV5-4|15|TRBJ2-5
CASRLDRGLGETQYF
TGTGCCAGCAGATTAGACAGGGGGCTGGGAGAGACCCAGTACTTC
>few|.|TRBV28|12|TRBJ2-7
CASSLLSYEQYF
TGTGCCAGCAGTTTACTCTCCTACGAGCAGTACTTC
>.|TRBD2|TRBV27|16|TRBJ2-1
CASRSSTSGPYNEQFF
TGTGCCAGCCGATCTTCTACTAGCGGACCCTACAATGAGCAGTTCTTC
>few|.|TRBV4-2|16|TRBJ1-5
CASSQGIGQTNQPQHF
TGTGCCAGCAGCCAAGGAATTGGTCAGACTAATCAGCCCCAGCATTTT
>.|.|TRBV27|14|TRBJ1-5
CASSPRDSNQPQHF
TGTGCCAGCAGTCCCAGGGATAGCAATCAGCCCCAGCATTTT
>.|TRBD2|TRBV6-1|17|TRBJ2-1
CASSEASGRLNLNEQFF
TGTGCCAGCAGTGAAGCTAGCGGGAGATTGAATTTGAATGAGCAGTTCTTC
>few|TRBD1|TRBV5-1|14|TRBJ2-7
CASSPRTGSYEQYF
TGCGCCAGCAGCCCCAGGACAGGCTCCTACGAGCAGTACTTC
>.|.|TRBV5-1|14|TRBJ1-2
CASSPTGPLSGYTF
TGCGCCAGCAGCCCGACAGGCCCCCTGAGTGGCTACACCTTC
>.|TRBD2|TRBV5-1|14|TRBJ2-7
CASSYTSGSYEQYF
TGCGCCAGCAGCTATACTAGCGGGAGTTACGAGCAGTACTTC
>.|TRBD2|TRBV25-1|16|TRBJ2-1
CASSEWLGTSGREQFF
TGTGCCAGCAGTGAATGGCTCGGGACTAGCGGGCGGGAGCAGTTCTTC
>.|.|TRBV5-5|14|TRBJ2-7
CASSLVGGTYEQYF
TGTGCCAGCAGCTTGGTTGGAGGTACCTACGAGCAGTACTTC
>.|.|TRBV27|18|TRBJ2-2
CASRLGLPTAANTGELFF
TGTGCCAGCAGGTTGGGCCTCCCGACGGCAGCGAACACCGGGGAGCTGTTTTTT
>few|.|TRBV7-8|15|TRBJ1-5
CASSLKGKSDQPQHF
TGTGCCAGCAGCTTGAAGGGGAAGAGTGATCAGCCCCAGCATTTT
>.|.|TRBV5-4|16|TRBJ2-1
CASEMGGRSSYNEQFF
TGTGCCAGCGAAATGGGGGGACGGAGCTCCTACAATGAGCAGTTCTTC
>.|.|TRBV6-1|13|TRBJ2-5
CATEVGGSETQYF
TGTGCCACCGAGGTTGGGGGCTCGGAGACCCAGTACTTC
>.|.|TRBV23-1|15|TRBJ1-4
CASSQDGVTNEKLFF
TGCGCCAGCAGTCAAGACGGGGTAACTAATGAAAAACTGTTTTTT
>once|.|TRBV15|16|TRBJ2-6
CATSREWGPGANVLTF
TGTGCCACCAGCAGGGAGTGGGGGCCTGGGGCCAACGTCCTGACTTTC
>.|TRBD1|TRBV4-3|14|TRBJ1-2
CASSPDRGSYGYTF
TGCGCCAGCAGCCCGGACAGGGGGAGCTATGGCTACACCTTC
>.|.|TRBV6-6|15|TRBJ2-1
CASSTDRLVYNEQFF
TGTGCCAGCAGTACGGACAGACTCGTATACAATGAGCAGTTCTTC
>.|.|TRBV5-1|15|TRBJ2-5
CASSPQVHIQETQYF
TGCGCCAGCAGCCCACAGGTCCATATCCAAGAGACCCAGTACTTC
>.|.|TRBV11-2|16|TRBJ2-7
CASSQRTAGSIHEQYF
TGTGCCAGCAGCCAACGGACGGCGGGGAGTATCCACGAGCAGTACTTC
>.|TRBD1|TRBV5-1|14|TRBJ2-7
CASSSTGGPYEQYF
TGCGCCAGCAGCTCGACAGGGGGTCCCTACGAGCAGTACTTC
>.|TRBD1|TRBV7-3|14|TRBJ1-1
CASSRGGASTEAFF
TGTGCCAGCAGCCGAGGGGGCGCGAGTACTGAAGCTTTCTTT
>.|.|TRBV5-1|12|TRBJ2-7
CASSPTSYEQYF
TGCGCCAGCAGCCCTACCTCCTACGAGCAGTACTTC
>.|TRBD1|TRBV5-1|16|TRBJ1-1
CASSPGQNTVHTEAFF
TGCGCCAGCAGCCCGGGACAGAACACGGTGCACACTGAAGCTTTCTTT
>.|TRBD1|TRBV6-5|15|TRBJ1-4
CASSYSIDRDQKLFF
TGTGCCAGCAGTTACTCGATCGACAGGGATCAAAAACTGTTTTTT
>.|.|TRBV7-9|15|TRBJ2-1
CASSLAGGGWNEQFF
TGTGCCAGCAGCTTAGCGGGAGGAGGATGGAATGAGCAGTTCTTC
>.|TRBD1|TRBV6-1|15|TRBJ1-5
CASSWTGGLDQPQHF
TGTGCCAGCAGTTGGACAGGGGGCTTGGATCAGCCCCAGCATTTT
>.|TRBD1|TRBV18|16|TRBJ2-6
CASSLQGAEGANVLTF
TGTGCCAGCTCACTACAGGGGGCGGAGGGGGCCAACGTCCTGACTTTC
>.|TRBD1|TRBV7-9|15|TRBJ1-2
CASSSVTGVVYGYTF
TGTGCCAGCAGCTCTGTGACAGGGGTGGTCTATGGCTACACCTTC
>once|.|TRBV7-2|16|TRBJ2-4
CASSLAGGTLKNIQYF
TGTGCCAGCAGCTTAGCGGGAGGAACCCTCAAAAACATTCAGTACTTC
>.|TRBD2|TRBV10-2|13|TRBJ2-1
CATRTSGRSEQFF
TGCGCCACCCGGACTAGCGGGAGGTCTGAGCAGTTCTTC
>.|.|TRBV6-5|13|TRBJ2-2
CASSYVAPGELFF
TGTGCCAGCAGTTACGTCGCGCCCGGGGAGCTGTTTTTT
>.|TRBD1|TRBV5-1|15|TRBJ2-3
CASSSSQGEADTQYF
TGCGCCAGCAGCTCTTCACAGGGGGAGGCAGATACGCAGTATTTT
>.|TRBD1|TRBV5-1|13|TRBJ2-1
CASSWGTGNEQFF
TGCGCCAGCAGCTGGGGGACAGGGAATGAGCAGTTCTTC
>.|.|TRBV6-5|15|TRBJ2-7
CASSSGVAALLEQYF
TGTGCCAGCAGTTCCGGGGTAGCGGCGCTTCTCGAGCAGTACTTC